This TCR beta chain was obtained from a study of CD8+ T cells in alopecia areata. In the study overall: A regimen of oral tofacitinib, 5 to 10 mg twice daily, was given to treated patients.

The CDR3 extends over 13 amino acids. Germline CDR1 reads LNHDA; CDR2 reads SQIVND (reference sequence). V gave up 5 bases and J gave up 6 bases, with 14 bases separating them. Alopecia areata patients gave lesional scalp punch biopsies and peripheral blood samples. Sequencing used cDNA as its template, made by extracting RNA and reverse transcribing it. Here immunoSEQ multiplex PCR was the method, and the copy in TCRdb shows in-frame clones only, minus some. This sample has fewer than 150,000 clones, with 50% to 60% found just once. This receptor was obtained from a human donor with alopecia areata. The chain combines TRBV19 with TRBJ2-7; perhaps TRBD1 as D (5 bases). The sequencing here drew on CD4+ T cells sorted from blood, taken at week 0. As DNA, the CDR3 is TGTGCCAGTAGTCAAGACAGCTACATCGAGCAGTACTTC. This encodes CASSQDSYIEQYF.